Sequencing of this TCR beta chain was carried out in a study of blood T cells in healthy people across ages (dated by TCRdb to about 2015). A note on the overall study: In model experiments, template switching captured roughly one uniquely barcoded TCR beta cDNA molecule for every two T cells. To track age-related changes in TCR beta repertoire diversity, the study relied on deep sequencing normalized with unique cDNA molecular identifiers. Donors were grouped into four age groups: young (average approximately 15 years), middle-aged (approximately 41), aged (approximately 67) and long-lived (about 89). Two additional independent replicas of 1 million unique cDNA reads from the same blood draw were analyzed for two donors (one aged 18 to 30 and one aged 80 or older). General study outcomes and caveats: The long-lived group showed more naive CD4+ T cells, fewer expanded clones and increased TCR diversity than the aged group, suggesting age selection. Donor CMV infection status was unknown, potentially confounding age-related changes in expanded clonotypes. There was a strong correlation between observed TCR beta diversity and the percentage of naive T cells measured by flow cytometry. Observed TCR beta diversity per million T cells fell roughly linearly with age, and a significant reduction was already apparent by age roughly 41. Because profiling used bulk unsorted PBMCs, naive and antigen-experienced compartments could not be compared conclusively. Total diversity estimates from one million sequenced T cells were considered lower bounds and underestimates.

From cysteine to phenylalanine, the CDR3 is 14 amino acids long. The retained sequence is limited to the CDR3, 42 bases, with the frame set at the first base. For CDR1 and CDR2, the germline V gene lists SGHVS and FQNEAQ. V is clipped by 2 bases and J by 0 bases, and the sequence between their germline boundaries is 7 bases long. The donors were roughly 40 Caucasian individuals from Russia, aged about 6 to 95 years, who were systemically healthy. Each donor gave ten milliliters of peripheral blood, collected into EDTA-treated Vacutainer tubes. Ficoll-Paque density-gradient centrifugation was used to isolate PBMCs, with at least 7 million per sample. Total RNA, at least 5.5 micrograms per sample, was extracted from PBMCs with Trizol reagent. For every donor, flow cytometry on a PBMC aliquot measured the percentage of naive CD45RAhigh/CD27high T cells. Library preparation employed 5' RACE. The instrument was an Illumina HiSeq 2500. A second PCR of roughly 6 to 11 cycles was run with a J-beta primer mix and a sample-barcoded 5' primer. A unique molecular identifier was introduced onto each TCR beta cDNA molecule by a template-switch 5' adaptor carrying 12 random nucleotides. Each sample yielded at least 3 million CDR3-containing paired-end reads. The Mint cDNA synthesis kit, primed by a TRBC-specific oligonucleotide, was used to synthesize first-strand cDNA from all RNA. Following uracil-DNA glycosylase treatment, all cDNA underwent a first 18-cycle PCR with the universal primers M1SS and BC2_uni_R. In the paper's pipeline: For normalization, 1 million high-quality reads, each with a distinct molecular identifier, were randomly selected from each sample. Instead of being binned into consensus sequences, reads that shared molecular identifiers were thrown out. MiTCR, run with a Q25 quality threshold and the strictest error-elimination algorithm, handled CDR3 identification, clonotype clustering and error correction. A nonparametric unseen species model using Euler transformation provided a lower-bound estimate of total TCR beta diversity. In-frame beta chains were kept once TCRdb had trimmed the public reads at Q25 with fastp and called clones with MiXCR. Records with the same CDR3 protein are collapsed into one entry carrying the most frequent genes and DNA. The V and J calls here are based on TCRdb, not the publication. The sample table lists over a million distinct CDR3 sequences, approximately 25% of them with a count of one. In total, the top ten clones hold approximately 0.7% of the sample.

For this clonotype: This clone's antigen is unknown. The sample holds no much larger clone one base away, and base qualities are not on file.

These data are also associated with another study on T cells of mothers and their children. Reported in the second study: The donors were nine systemically healthy Caucasian individuals, made up of three mothers and their six children. cDNA synthesis used all of the extracted RNA, with around 1.6 ug of RNA in each 15 ul reaction. Sample barcodes and 2-4 random nucleotides were added via the M1S primer in the second PCR. Over 9 million TCR beta CDR3 reads were obtained for each mother, and around 3 million reads were obtained for each child. Thymic selection similarly shapes TCR recombination output in related and unrelated pairs, with minor effect from inherited differences. Related mother-child pairs always showed normalized repertoire overlap that was slightly higher than in unrelated mother-child pairs, though the difference was never significant. Persistent microchimeric T cell clones were not detected, at a sensitivity of approximately 93 clones per million clonotypes. Deep NGS was used in the study to compare the TCR beta repertoires of mothers and children and to look for features that separate related mother-child pairs from unrelated individuals. On average, the children were around 11 +/- 4 years old, while the mothers were about 40 +/- 4 years old. Libraries were sequenced on Illumina HiSeq 2000 with 100+100 nt paired-end reads after adapter ligation with NEBNext reagents. Mother and child libraries were prepared a month apart and sequenced in separate runs to prevent cross-contamination. For each donor, somewhere between about 500,000 and 2,300,000 distinct TCR beta clonotypes were identified. Naive TCR beta clonotypes were estimated from low-frequency clonotypes matched to each donor's FACS-determined naive share, without sorting.

The V and J segments used are TRBV7-8 and TRBJ2-5, with an unclear D gene assignment. The receptor comes from a girl aged 2 to 10 in good health. The sequenced material came from blood. The nucleotides read TGTGCCAGCAGCTTACTTGGGTACCAAGAGACCCAGTACTTC. This translates into CASSLLGYQETQYF.